These 25 T cell receptor beta chains were sequenced from one sample in a study of identical twins. TCRdb fed the 5' RACE reads into MiXCR, producing one record per CDR3 protein. Of 650,000 to 800,000 distinct CDR3 sequences in the sample, under 9% are singletons; the top ten hold around 0.98%. These same records also appear under a second study, on yellow fever vaccine responses in identical twins.

The source material was PBMCs. Receptors were obtained from a woman aged 18-29 years in good health.

In this sample, this clonotype turned up a few times. The V and J genes are TRBV18 and TRBJ1-4; 7 nucleotides agree with TRBD1. This CDR3 contains 14 residues. Trimming at V came to 0 bases and at J to 16 bases, leaving 11 bases not matched to a gene. Germline CDR1 reads KGHSH; CDR2 reads LQKENI. CDR3 residues: CASSPPNRGFHQFF. The CDR3 DNA is TGTGCCAGCTCACCACCCAACAGGGGTTTCCATCAGTTTTTT.

This clonotype was seen at least ten times. V is TRBV4-3 and J is TRBJ1-2; 8 bases align to TRBD1. This CDR3 has 14 amino acids. Germline CDR1 is LGHNA and CDR2 is YSLEER. Germline trimming cut 4 bases from V and 2 bases from J; bases unmatched to any gene: 3. DNA for the CDR3: TGCGCCAGCAGCCCTCGACAGGGGAACTATGGCTACACCTTC. Its protein product is CASSPRQGNYGYTF.

The chain couples TRBV12-3 or TRBV12-4 to TRBJ1-2, with a possible D match to TRBD1 (5 bases). The CDR3 extends over 17 amino acids. V was pared by 0 bases and J by 1 base, with 15 bases between. The CDR3 loop is CASSLAIGAGINYGYTF. CDR3 DNA sequence: TGTGCCAGCAGTTTAGCTATAGGGGCAGGGATTAACTATGGCTACACCTTC.

This clonotype was picked up a small number of times. The V and J genes are TRBV4-3 and TRBJ1-1, with a weak D call TRBD1 (5 bases). The CDR3 is 15 residues long. Germline CDR1 LGHNA, CDR2 YSLEER. V was trimmed by 0 bases and J by 4 bases, leaving 12 bases between them. The CDR3 sequence: CASSQDHGGFTEAFF. The CDR3, as DNA: TGCGCCAGCAGCCAAGATCACGGGGGGTTCACTGAAGCTTTCTTT.

The table lists this clonotype with many counts. V usage is TRBV28 and J usage is TRBJ2-7, with 12 positions matching TRBD2. The junction had 4 bases not matched to a gene; V was cut back by 4 bases and J by 3 bases. Germline V CDR1 and CDR2: MDHEN, SYDVKM. The CDR3 length is 15 residues. Written as DNA, the CDR3 is TGTGCCAGCAGTTCTACGACTAGCGGGAGCTACGAGCAGTACTTC. Translating gives CASSSTTSGSYEQYF.

This clonotype was seen many times. This chain uses TRBV29-1 with TRBJ2-7; 9 nucleotides line up with TRBD1. From germline, CDR1 is SQVTM and CDR2 ANQGSEA. Trimming took 7 bases from V and 1 from J; bases not matched to a gene: 11. CDR3 size: 15 residues. The DNA of the CDR3 is TGCAGCGCTGTCCCCGGGACAGGGTCGTCCTACGAGCAGTACTTC. This codes for CSAVPGTGSSYEQYF.

Of note for this clonotype: One junction end does not reproduce the germline sequence, and a read error may be involved. This chain connects TRBV7-3 to TRBJ2-7; D tentatively fits TRBD1 or TRBD2 (5 bases each). Germline-derived CDR1 and CDR2 are SGHTA and FQGTGA. The CDR3 extends over 17 amino acids. Here the CDR3 DNA reads TGTGCCTGCAGCATGGGACCGGAGAAAGGAGGCTCCTACGAGCAGTACTTC. Its translation: CACSMGPEKGGSYEQYF.

This clonotype was recorded a few times. This rearrangement joins TRBV20-1 to TRBJ2-3; 12 nucleotides line up with TRBD2. V trimming: 4 bases; J trimming: 5 bases; junction bases outside the gene matches: 7. Germline lookup yields CDR1 DFQATT and CDR2 SNEGSKA (reference sequence). The CDR3 length is 15 residues. The CDR3 DNA follows: TGCAGTGCTACCTGGACTAGCGGGAACAAAGATACGCAGTATTTT. This translates into CSATWTSGNKDTQYF.

Only a few counts were recorded for this clonotype. The rearrangement links TRBV28 to TRBJ1-5, with 7 bases aligning to TRBD1. V trimming: 5 bases; J trimming: 0 bases; junction bases outside the gene matches: 16. Per the germline V gene, CDR1 is MDHEN and CDR2 is SYDVKM. The CDR3 totals 19 residues. The CDR3 loop is CASSRDRGPETYSNQPQHF. The CDR3 DNA is TGTGCCAGCAGTCGCGATAGGGGGCCAGAAACTTATAGCAATCAGCCCCAGCATTTT.

This sequence joins TRBV5-1 and TRBJ2-3, with 10 bases fitting TRBD1. Germline V CDR1 and CDR2: SGHRS, YFSETQ. The CDR3 contains 16 residues. Unmatched junction bases numbered 9, after V lost 5 bases and J lost 3 bases. CDR3 residues: CASSYRTGGRTDTQYF. The CDR3 coding sequence is TGCGCCAGCAGTTATAGGACAGGGGGTCGGACAGATACGCAGTATTTT.

The chain carries TRBV20-1 and TRBJ2-6, with D unresolved. With 3 bases removed from V and 2 bases from J, the gap between germline ends came to 11 bases. The CDR3 is 15 residues long. Germline V gene data show CDR1 as DFQATT and CDR2 as SNEGSKA (reference sequence). The CDR3 is CSASWSRPGANVLTF. In nucleotides, the CDR3 is TGCAGTGCTAGTTGGAGCCGTCCTGGGGCCAACGTCCTGACTTTC.

The rearrangement joins TRBV7-6 to TRBJ2-3; D perhaps matches TRBD2 (5 bases). The germline V and J ends were trimmed by 3 bases and 3 bases, with 13 bases remaining between them. CDR1 is SGHVS, CDR2 FNYEAQ, per germline. The CDR3 is 15 amino acids. The CDR3 DNA follows: TGTGCCAGCAGCTTGCCCAGTGGGAGAACAGATACGCAGTATTTT. Encoded protein: CASSLPSGRTDTQYF.

In its sample, this clonotype was seen a few times. The chain recombines TRBV30 with TRBJ2-7, with 7 bases that match TRBD2. The CDR3 is made up of 12 amino acids. Germline CDR1 is GTSNPN and CDR2 is SVGIG (reference sequence). The ends lost 5 bases at V and 1 base at J; junction bases unmatched: 2. Written as DNA, the CDR3 is TGTGCCTGGGACGGGGGGTCCTACGAGCAGTACTTC. This gives the protein CAWDGGSYEQYF.

The table lists this clonotype with a few counts. This sequence joins TRBV5-1 and TRBJ1-5; D remains ambiguous. Germline lookup yields CDR1 SGHRS and CDR2 YFSETQ. Trimming left V 1 base short and J 9 bases short, with 11 bases between. The CDR3 totals 13 residues. CDR3 in amino acids: CASSLTGVPPQHF. As DNA, the CDR3 is TGCGCCAGCAGCTTGACGGGAGTGCCGCCCCAGCATTTT.

This clonotype was detected a few times. The chain joins TRBV4-2 to TRBJ2-3; 14 bases are a match to TRBD2. After removal of 7 bases from V and 5 bases from J, the junction contained 17 bases not matched to a gene. This CDR3 spans 19 amino acids. In germline, CDR1 is LGHNA, CDR2 YNFKEQ. CDR3 DNA sequence: TGTGCCAGCACCCAGCGGGTGATTACCGGGACTAGCGGGGGAGATACGCAGTATTTT. Translated: CASTQRVITGTSGGDTQYF.

This clonotype turned up a few times. CDR3 sequence (DNA): TGTGCCAGCAGTGAAGAGAAGGGGGGCAATTCACCCCTCCACTTT. Translated: CASSEEKGGNSPLHF. The rearrangement uses TRBV2 and TRBJ1-6; maybe TRBD1 (6 bases). V was cut by 1 base and J by 7 bases, with 11 bases left in between. Germline CDR1 is SNHLY and CDR2 is FYNNEI. The CDR3 consists of 15 residues.

This clonotype showed up just once. The rearrangement uses TRBV13 and TRBJ2-1, with unresolved D. The length of the CDR3 is 15 residues. V lost 2 bases and J 8 bases, leaving 16 bases between the germline ends. Germline CDR1 and CDR2: PRHDT and FYEKMQ (reference sequence). The CDR3 sequence: CASSLRSRVKDEQFF. The CDR3, as DNA: TGTGCCAGCAGCTTAAGGTCTAGGGTAAAGGATGAGCAGTTCTTC.

This clonotype was observed many times. This sequence joins TRBV5-1 and TRBJ1-5; no definite D call. CDR1 is SGHRS, CDR2 YFSETQ, per germline. The CDR3 loop spans 15 amino acids. V lost 4 bases, J lost 5 bases, and 16 bases lay in between. The CDR3 DNA reads TGCGCCAGCAGCCGTGACGGGAGGGAATATCAGCCCCAGCATTTT. Amino acids: CASSRDGREYQPQHF.

A few counts support this clonotype. The gene calls are TRBV20-1 and TRBJ2-1; TRBD2 matches at 12 bases. Germline V gene sequence: CDR1 DFQATT, CDR2 SNEGSKA (reference sequence). The CDR3 has 19 amino acids. The V and J ends lost 0 bases and 0 bases, in that order; junction bases with no gene match: 9. The chain's CDR3 is CSARDLRTSGVSSYNEQFF. The CDR3 nucleotides read TGCAGTGCTAGAGATCTTAGGACTAGCGGGGTCAGCTCCTACAATGAGCAGTTCTTC.

The rearrangement joins TRBV7-3 to TRBJ2-1; D possibly corresponds to TRBD2 (6 bases). Per the germline V gene, CDR1 is SGHTA and CDR2 is FQGTGA. V was cut by 6 bases and J by 7 bases, with 19 bases left in between. The CDR3 contains 15 residues. CDR3: CASSLIGTRGNEQFF. As DNA, the CDR3 is TGTGCCAGCAGTCTTATAGGGACTCGAGGGAATGAGCAGTTCTTC.

The CDR3 DNA reads TGTGCCAGCAGCGGTTGGGAGCTGTTTTTT. Encoded protein: CASSGWELFF. V usage is TRBV11-2 and J usage is TRBJ2-2; no reliable D call. Germline CDR1 is SGHAT and CDR2 is FQNNGV. Trimming removed 5 bases from V and 9 bases from J, with 4 bases in between. The CDR3 contains 10 residues.

The sample holds many counts of this clonotype. V is TRBV24-1 and J is TRBJ2-5; TRBD1 aligns across 7 bases. This CDR3 is built from 15 residues. Germline CDR1 KGHDR, CDR2 SFDVKD. V trimming: 3 bases; J trimming: 3 bases; junction bases outside the gene matches: 6. The CDR3 here is CATSDRGQGEETQYF. The CDR3 region has the DNA TGTGCCACCAGTGATAGAGGGCAGGGGGAAGAGACCCAGTACTTC.

On this clonotype itself: Possible read error: a much larger clone is one base away. This chain uses TRBV15 with TRBJ2-3; 9 nucleotides line up with TRBD2. CDR3 size: 16 residues. Germline trimming cut 7 bases from V and 4 bases from J; bases unmatched to any gene: 12. The germline V gene encodes CDR1 LNHNV and CDR2 YYDKDF (reference sequence). Written as DNA, the CDR3 is TGTGCCACCAAGCCGACTAGCGGATTATACCCAGATACGCAGTATTTT. This sequence encodes CATKPTSGLYPDTQYF.

This clonotype was counted ten times or more. The genes are TRBV27 and TRBJ2-2; D call uncertain. The CDR3 spans 13 residues. Trimming cost V 6 bases and J 1 base, with 6 bases left between them. Per the germline V gene, CDR1 is MNHEY and CDR2 is SMNVEV (reference sequence). CDR3 sequence reads: CASSPMNTGELFF. CDR3 bases: TGTGCCAGCAGCCCTATGAACACCGGGGAGCTGTTTTTT.

There are many counts of this clonotype. J is TRBJ2-7 and V is TRBV10-3; D not resolved. Germline CDR1 reads ENHRY; CDR2 reads SYGVKD. The CDR3 covers 15 residues. The V gene lost 6 bases and the J gene lost 0 bases, with 15 bases spanning the gap. For the CDR3, the DNA is TGTGCCATCAGCCCAGAAATACTGGCCTCCTACGAGCAGTACTTC. Residues: CAISPEILASYEQYF.